Below are 27 T cell receptor beta chains sequenced from a single sample in a study of blood T cell repertoires in COVID-19. Generated by immunoSEQ multiplex PCR, the TCRdb table keeps only in-frame clones and is missing some. The sample yields around 170,000 clones, roughly 74% seen once. Material for sequencing was peripheral blood. These receptors originate from an elderly woman with acute or convalescent COVID-19.

About this clone itself: The junction shows a germline mismatch at one end, possibly a read error. This CDR3 is CASSDYDEQFF. In nucleotides, the CDR3 is TGCGCCAGCAGTGACTACGATGAGCAGTTCTTC. V gene TRBV10-1 combines with J gene TRBJ2-1; no definite D call. This CDR3 has 11 amino acids. Per the germline V gene, CDR1 is WNHNN and CDR2 is SYGVQD (reference sequence).

The chain uses TRBV9 and TRBJ2-1; the match to TRBD2 covers 8 bases. V lost 4 bases to trimming and J lost 7 bases; unmatched junction nucleotides: 7. The germline V gene has CDR1 SGDLS and CDR2 YYNGEE. This CDR3 comprises 14 residues. The CDR3 DNA follows: TGTGCCAGCAGCCCAGGAGCTAGCGGGAATGAGCAGTTCTTC. Amino acids: CASSPGASGNEQFF.

The chain combines TRBV18 with TRBJ1-1; D ambiguous. V lost 3 bases to trimming and J lost 5 bases, with 13 bases between them. The CDR3 contains 14 residues. The germline CDR1 and CDR2 sequences are KGHSH and LQKENI. The CDR3 sequence: CASSPGLPGTEAFF. CDR3 in DNA: TGTGCCAGCTCACCCGGCCTCCCGGGGACTGAAGCTTTCTTT.

The J gene is TRBJ2-7, the V gene TRBV27, with 10 bases identical to TRBD2. This CDR3 has 19 residues. CDR1 and CDR2 from the germline V gene are MNHEY and SMNVEV (reference sequence). With V trimmed by 5 bases and J by 5 bases, 21 bases remained unmatched. The CDR3 is CASSPSRRGRSGRVDEQYF. DNA for the CDR3: TGTGCCAGCAGTCCCTCCCGCAGGGGGAGAAGCGGGAGGGTCGACGAGCAGTACTTC.

The J gene is TRBJ1-2, the V gene TRBV3-1 (or the pseudogene TRBV3-2), with 8 positions matching TRBD1. Losses at the gene ends were 4 bases for V and 4 bases for J; bases not matched to a gene: 17. CDR1 and CDR2 from the germline V gene are LGHDT and YNNKEL (reference sequence). The length of the CDR3 is 18 residues. The CDR3: CASSRLLTRDRTFYGYTF. CDR3 nucleotide sequence: TGTGCCAGCAGCCGACTATTAACCCGGGACAGGACTTTCTATGGCTACACCTTC.

The chain uses TRBV6-6 and TRBJ2-1; TRBD2 matches 9 bases. V was pared by 6 bases and J by 4 bases, with 10 bases of the junction left unmatched. The CDR3 sequence is 16 residues long. The germline V gene encodes CDR1 MNHNY and CDR2 SVGAGI (reference sequence). CDR3 residues: CASRLEGLADYNEQFF. The CDR3, as DNA: TGTGCCAGCAGGCTAGAGGGACTAGCAGATTACAATGAGCAGTTCTTC.

The gene calls are TRBV4-1 and TRBJ1-1, with D hard to call. CDR3 size: 13 residues. Germline assignment: CDR1 MGHRA and CDR2 YSYEKL. Trimming took off 1 base at V and 2 bases at J, with 5 bases between the two ends. The CDR3 sequence: CASSQVRNTEAFF. The CDR3 nucleotides read TGCGCCAGCAGCCAAGTCAGAAACACTGAAGCTTTCTTT.

The chain is built from TRBV7-2 and TRBJ2-7, with 10 positions matching TRBD2. Unmatched junction bases numbered 5, after V lost 3 bases and J lost 3 bases. This CDR3 region has 15 residues. The V gene's germline CDR1 is SGHTA and CDR2 FQGNSA. As DNA, the CDR3 is TGTGCCAGCAGCTTGAGCGGGGGGGCGGGCTACGAGCAGTACTTC. Amino acid sequence: CASSLSGGAGYEQYF. Drawing the rest from reference TRBV7-2 and TRBJ2-7, the complete variable domain is GAGVSQSPSNKVTEKGKDVELRCDPISGHTALYWYRQSLGQGLEFLIYFQGNSAPDKSGLPSDRFSAERTGGSVSTLTIQRTQQEDSAVYLCASSLSGGAGYEQYFGPGTRLTVT.

The chain uses TRBV3-1 (or the pseudogene TRBV3-2) and TRBJ1-4; D remains unclear. The V and J ends lost 3 bases and 8 bases respectively, with 16 bases between them. This CDR3 has 15 amino acids. Germline lookup yields CDR1 LGHDT and CDR2 YNNKEL (reference sequence). The CDR3 sequence: CASSQTPGGQEKLFF. DNA for the CDR3: TGTGCCAGCAGCCAGACCCCCGGAGGCCAGGAAAAACTGTTTTTT.

The chain couples TRBV6-5 to TRBJ1-2; TRBD1 agrees at 8 bases. J gave up 2 bases and V 6 bases, and 8 bases lay outside the gene matches. Germline values: CDR1 MNHEY, CDR2 SVGAGI. This CDR3 contains 15 residues. CDR3 coding DNA: TGTGCCAGCAGGCGGACAGGGCGGGGGAACTATGGCTACACCTTC. Translation: CASRRTGRGNYGYTF.

This clone came up once. This chain links TRBV29-1 with TRBJ2-5; 9 bases match TRBD1. J was trimmed by 2 bases and V by 7 bases; bases with no gene match: 8. The CDR3 extends over 14 amino acids. Germline-derived CDR1 and CDR2 are SQVTM and ANQGSEA. In DNA, the CDR3 is TGCAGCGCCCCGGGACAGGGTGGGCAAGAGACCCAGTACTTC. Its protein is CSAPGQGGQETQYF.

This chain connects TRBV10-1 to TRBJ2-2, with 9 bases that match TRBD1. Germline CDR1 WNHNN, CDR2 SYGVQD (reference sequence). This CDR3 region has 15 residues. Unmatched junction bases numbered 4, after V lost 2 bases and J lost 6 bases. CDR3 bases: TGCGCCAGCAGTGAGGGACAGGGGATCCCCGGGGAGCTGTTTTTT. Encoded protein: CASSEGQGIPGELFF.

This clone occurred once. The chain joins TRBV3-1 (or the pseudogene TRBV3-2) to TRBJ2-1; 8 nucleotides align to TRBD2. This CDR3 has 16 residues. The V gene's germline CDR1 is LGHDT and CDR2 YNNKEL (reference sequence). The V and J ends lost 1 base and 1 base, in that order; junction bases with no gene match: 3. CDR3 amino acids: CASSQAGGASYNEQFF. CDR3 nucleotide sequence: TGTGCCAGCAGCCAAGCCGGGGGGGCGTCCTACAATGAGCAGTTCTTC.

This clone was observed a few times. In DNA form, the CDR3 reads TGTGCCAGCAGCCCCGGGACAGGGGGATTCAATCAGCCCCAGCATTTT. Translated, it gives CASSPGTGGFNQPQHF. This chain connects TRBV9 to TRBJ1-5; 11 bases are a match to TRBD1. The CDR3 runs 16 residues. With V trimmed by 4 bases and J by 3 bases, 6 bases remained unmatched. Germline V CDR1 and CDR2: SGDLS, YYNGEE.

The chain combines TRBV2 with TRBJ1-2, with D tentatively TRBD1 (5 bases). The CDR3 runs to 15 residues. Trimming took off 0 bases at V and 2 bases at J, with 10 bases between the two ends. Germline V gene data show CDR1 as SNHLY and CDR2 as FYNNEI. CDR3 loop: CASSEARGDNYGYTF. The CDR3, as DNA: TGTGCCAGCAGTGAAGCGCGGGGGGACAACTATGGCTACACCTTC.

The chain links TRBV3-1 (or the pseudogene TRBV3-2) to TRBJ1-5; perhaps TRBD1 as D (5 bases). The CDR3 length is 13 residues. V was cut by 1 base and J by 6 bases, with 7 bases left in between. Germline V gene data show CDR1 as LGHDT and CDR2 as YNNKEL (reference sequence). The DNA for the CDR3 is TGTGCCAGCAGCCAAGTCAGGGCTCAGCCCCAGCATTTT. It specifies CASSQVRAQPQHF.

V usage is TRBV27 and J usage is TRBJ2-7; D unresolved. Germline V gene sequence: CDR1 MNHEY, CDR2 SMNVEV (reference sequence). V shed 2 bases and J shed 1 base, with 12 bases lying between them. This CDR3 spans 15 amino acids. The CDR3 DNA is TGTGCCAGCAGTTTAAAGGCAGGCCTTTCCTACGAGCAGTACTTC. Amino acids: CASSLKAGLSYEQYF.

This clone was found a few times. The V gene is TRBV19, the J gene TRBJ1-2; possibly TRBD1 for D (5 bases). This CDR3 is built from 15 residues. Germline V gene data show CDR1 as LNHDA and CDR2 as SQIVND (reference sequence). V dropped 5 bases and J dropped 2 bases, with 15 bases sitting between them. The CDR3 DNA follows: TGTGCCAGTAGTCCGGGAGCAGGGTACAACTATGGCTACACCTTC. As protein: CASSPGAGYNYGYTF.

The CDR3 DNA sequence: TGCGCCAGCTCTTCCTGGGGGGGAGACACCGGGGAGCTGTTTTTT. It codes for CASSSWGGDTGELFF. This chain joins TRBV5-1 and TRBJ2-2, with 7 nucleotides matching TRBD2. Germline CDR1 and CDR2: SGHRS and YFSETQ. V dropped 7 bases and J dropped 3; count of bases not matched to a gene: 9. There are 15 residues in the CDR3.

This sequence joins TRBV6-5 and TRBJ1-6, with TRBD1 matching 9 bases. In germline, CDR1 is MNHEY, CDR2 SVGAGI. The CDR3 extends over 14 amino acids. J lost 7 bases, V lost 6 bases, and 4 bases had no gene match. The CDR3 coding sequence is TGTGCCAGCAGCAGAGACAGGGGGAATTCACCCCTCCACTTT. Amino acids: CASSRDRGNSPLHF.

The chain employs TRBV7-8 and TRBJ1-2, with 9 bases identical to TRBD1. CDR3 size: 15 residues. The V gene's germline CDR1 is SGHVS and CDR2 FQNEAQ. Trimming took 4 bases from V and 2 from J; bases not matched to a gene: 5. DNA of the CDR3: TGTGCCAGCAGCTCGCAGGGGACAGGGAACTATGGCTACACCTTC. Translated, it gives CASSSQGTGNYGYTF.

Comments on this clone: This specimen includes other DNA sequences encoding the same CDR3. The J gene is TRBJ1-5, the V gene TRBV12-3 or TRBV12-4; a possible D gene is TRBD1 (5 bases). The CDR3 contains 12 residues. V was cut by 3 bases and J by 6 bases, with 6 bases left in between. CDR3 in DNA: TGTGCCAGCAGTTTCGGGGGTCAGCCCCAGCATTTT. It yields the protein CASSFGGQPQHF.

The chain links TRBV19 to TRBJ2-7; possible D gene TRBD1, 5 bases. This CDR3 spans 13 amino acids. V lost 5 bases to trimming and J lost 0 bases, with 8 bases between them. Germline lookup yields CDR1 LNHDA and CDR2 SQIVND (reference sequence). This CDR3 reads CASSEQVSYEQYF. The CDR3 region has the DNA TGTGCCAGTAGTGAACAGGTCTCCTACGAGCAGTACTTC.

This chain links TRBV3-1 (or the pseudogene TRBV3-2) with TRBJ2-5; the match to TRBD2 covers 7 bases. J gave up 7 bases and V 4 bases, and 12 bases lay outside the gene matches. The germline CDR1 and CDR2 sequences are LGHDT and YNNKEL (reference sequence). The CDR3 is 15 amino acids. The CDR3 DNA follows: TGTGCCAGCAGCCCCGGGACTAAAGGGTATTGGACCCAGTACTTC. Amino acids: CASSPGTKGYWTQYF.

The V call is TRBV11-2, the J call TRBJ1-6; 9 bases are shared with TRBD1. The germline CDR1 and CDR2 sequences are SGHAT and FQNNGV. CDR3 size: 14 residues. V lost 5 bases to trimming and J lost 10 bases; unmatched junction nucleotides: 6. CDR3 sequence reads: CASSPQGAESPLHF. Here the CDR3 DNA reads TGTGCCAGCAGCCCACAGGGGGCAGAATCACCCCTCCACTTT.

This chain connects TRBV14 to TRBJ2-1; 8 bases map to TRBD2. V lost 4 bases to trimming and J lost 8 bases; unmatched junction nucleotides: 13. The CDR3 has 16 amino acids. Germline-derived CDR1 and CDR2 are SGHDN and FVKESK. This CDR3 is CASSPQRTSRNDEQFF. CDR3 nucleotides: TGTGCCAGCAGCCCACAGCGGACTAGCAGGAACGATGAGCAGTTCTTC.

This chain connects TRBV6-6 to TRBJ1-3; weak D call: TRBD1 (5 bases). The CDR3 spans 12 residues. V was pared by 8 bases and J by 9 bases, with 14 bases between. The germline CDR1 and CDR2 sequences are MNHNY and SVGAGI (reference sequence). This CDR3 reads CASEGTGGTIYF. In DNA, the CDR3 is TGTGCCAGCGAGGGGACGGGAGGCACCATATATTTT.